A single sample is the source of the 25 T cell receptor beta chains below, sequenced in a study of identical twins. TCRdb re-called the 5' RACE reads through MiXCR, storing one row per CDR3 protein. The sample lists 650,000 to 750,000 distinct CDR3 sequences, 20% to 25% occurring once. These data also featured in a second study, about T cells expressing NK-cell markers.

The sequencing sample was made of PBMCs. The receptor set was obtained from a woman younger than 35 in good health.

The genes are TRBV29-1 and TRBJ2-7, with D possibly being TRBD2 (6 bases). Trimming took off 7 bases at V and 1 base at J, with 20 bases between the two ends. This CDR3 region has 15 residues. Germline CDR1 and CDR2: SQVTM and ANQGSEA. The DNA for the CDR3 is TGCAGCGCGGGAGTTTACCGGGAGACTTCCTACGAGCAGTACTTC. Protein sequence: CSAGVYRETSYEQYF.

This clonotype was observed at least ten times. The gene calls are TRBV20-1 and TRBJ2-3, with D tentatively TRBD2 (6 bases). Per the germline V gene, CDR1 is DFQATT and CDR2 is SNEGSKA (reference sequence). The CDR3 loop spans 12 amino acids. Trimming stripped 6 bases from V and 4 bases from J, with 11 bases between. In DNA, the CDR3 is TGCAGTGCCCCGGGACTTGCAGATACGCAGTATTTT. Translated: CSAPGLADTQYF.

The chain employs TRBV20-1 and TRBJ2-5, with 11 bases matching TRBD1. Looked up from germline, CDR1 is DFQATT and CDR2 is SNEGSKA (reference sequence). The CDR3 extends over 14 amino acids. The V gene end was trimmed by 5 bases and the J gene end by 1 base; junction bases not matched to a gene: 3. The CDR3 DNA is TGCAGTGCTGCCGGGACAGGGGGCCAAGAGACCCAGTACTTC. It codes for CSAAGTGGQETQYF.

This clonotype was seen only a few times. This rearrangement joins TRBV20-1 to TRBJ1-2; D is uncertain. Germline loops: CDR1 DFQATT, CDR2 SNEGSKA (reference sequence). The CDR3 length is 13 residues. The ends were cut back, 5 bases at V and 4 bases at J, with 14 bases in the middle. The CDR3 loop reads CSASDRNAYGYTF. The CDR3 nucleotides read TGCAGTGCTTCGGACCGAAACGCCTATGGCTACACCTTC.

The V gene is TRBV25-1, the J gene TRBJ1-1; TRBD1 might be the D (5 bases). Germline lookup yields CDR1 MGHDK and CDR2 SYGVNS. Trimming took off 3 bases at V and 11 bases at J, with 13 bases between the two ends. The CDR3 contains 12 residues. CDR3 bases: TGTGCCAGCAGTGACCAGGGCGGTAAGGCTTTCTTT. Translated: CASSDQGGKAFF.

V usage is TRBV12-3 or TRBV12-4 and J usage is TRBJ1-1; 9 nucleotides match TRBD1. The CDR3 consists of 14 residues. V dropped 2 bases and J dropped 5; count of bases not matched to a gene: 3. The CDR3 coding sequence is TGTGCCAGCAGTTTATGGGACAGGGAGACTGAAGCTTTCTTT. Its protein is CASSLWDRETEAFF.

This clonotype was seen at least ten times. This chain uses TRBV12-3 or TRBV12-4 with TRBJ2-1; D tentatively fits TRBD1 or TRBD2 (5 bases each). V lost 2 bases and J 6 bases, leaving 17 bases between the germline ends. The CDR3 covers 16 residues. The CDR3 sequence is CASSLSPYGTPNEQFF. DNA for the CDR3: TGTGCCAGCAGTTTATCCCCCTATGGGACCCCCAATGAGCAGTTCTTC.

CDR3 amino acids: CSVAMGPQETQYF. CDR3 coding DNA: TGCAGCGTTGCGATGGGACCCCAAGAGACCCAGTACTTC. This rearrangement joins TRBV29-1 to TRBJ2-5; perhaps D is TRBD1 or TRBD2 (5 bases each). The CDR3 runs to 13 residues. Germline-derived CDR1 and CDR2 are SQVTM and ANQGSEA. The V end lost 4 bases, the J end lost 1 base, and 10 bases lay between the germline ends.

The chain recombines TRBV15 with TRBJ2-1; 14 bases align to TRBD2. Germline CDR1 is LNHNV and CDR2 is YYDKDF (reference sequence). CDR3 size: 20 residues. Trimming removed 6 bases from V and 2 bases from J; junction bases left unmatched: 15. The CDR3 loop is CATRAQPGLAGVATYNEQFF. The CDR3 region has the DNA TGTGCCACCAGAGCCCAGCCGGGACTAGCGGGAGTTGCTACCTACAATGAGCAGTTCTTC.

This clonotype was picked up a small number of times. The rearrangement joins TRBV29-1 to TRBJ2-3; perhaps D is TRBD1 or TRBD2 (5 bases each). CDR1 is SQVTM and CDR2 is ANQGSEA in the germline V gene. Trimming removed 6 bases from V and 4 bases from J, with 11 bases in between. The CDR3 spans 12 residues. The CDR3 is CSVVGTADTQYF. The CDR3 DNA sequence: TGCAGCGTCGTCGGGACGGCAGATACGCAGTATTTT.

The sample holds many counts of this clonotype. The chain employs TRBV12-3 or TRBV12-4 and TRBJ1-1; D is uncertain. Trimming shortened V by 5 bases and J by 1 base, and 5 bases separated the two germline ends. This CDR3 is 12 amino acids long. The CDR3 loop is CASSIRNTEAFF. In DNA form, the CDR3 reads TGTGCCAGCAGTATACGGAACACTGAAGCTTTCTTT.

V and J are TRBV25-1 and TRBJ2-2; the D call may be TRBD1 or TRBD2 (5 bases each). With 5 bases removed from V and 5 bases from J, the gap between germline ends came to 15 bases. CDR1 and CDR2 (germline): MGHDK, SYGVNS. The CDR3 is 15 amino acids. This chain's CDR3 is CASSHGTSRTGELFF. Written as DNA, the CDR3 is TGTGCCAGCAGTCACGGGACCTCGAGAACCGGGGAGCTGTTTTTT. The full variable domain, with the rest looked up from reference TRBV25-1 and TRBJ2-2, is EADIYQTPRYLVIGTGKKITLECSQTMGHDKMYWYQQDPGMELHLIHYSYGVNSTEKGDLSSESTVSRIRTEHFPLTLESARPSHTSQYLCASSHGTSRTGELFFGEGSRLTVL.

The J gene is TRBJ2-1, the V gene TRBV7-9, with 8 bases aligning to TRBD2. The CDR3 spans 15 residues. Per the germline V gene, CDR1 is SEHNR and CDR2 is FQNEAQ (reference sequence). Trimming cost V 3 bases and J 7 bases; bases outside gene matches: 8. The DNA for the CDR3 is TGTGCCAGCAGCTTTGCTAGCGGGCGGTTAAATGAGCAGTTCTTC. It encodes CASSFASGRLNEQFF.

The chain couples TRBV10-3 to TRBJ2-3; D remains unclear. V was cut by 3 bases and J by 4 bases, with 14 bases left in between. CDR1 is ENHRY, CDR2 SYGVKD, per germline. CDR3 length: 15 residues. As DNA, the CDR3 is TGTGCCATCAGTGAAAGCCGTGTGTTGTCAGATACGCAGTATTTT. Encoded protein: CAISESRVLSDTQYF.

A few counts support this clonotype. The chain uses TRBV20-1 and TRBJ1-1; 10 nucleotides match TRBD1. Germline loops: CDR1 DFQATT, CDR2 SNEGSKA (reference sequence). This CDR3 is built from 14 residues. V shed 3 bases and J 5 bases; nucleotides not matched to a gene: 6. The chain's CDR3 is CSARRQGARTEAFF. The CDR3 DNA sequence: TGCAGTGCTAGGAGACAGGGGGCAAGGACTGAAGCTTTCTTT.

V gene TRBV7-9 combines with J gene TRBJ2-3; 8 nucleotides agree with TRBD1. The CDR3 consists of 15 residues. Germline V CDR1 and CDR2: SEHNR, FQNEAQ (reference sequence). J lost 9 bases, V lost 3 bases, and 11 bases had no gene match. CDR3 nucleotides: TGTGCCAGCAGCTTCGGACAGGGCCCCATTTTGACGCAGTATTTT. Translated, it gives CASSFGQGPILTQYF. The full variable domain, in which reference TRBV7-9 and TRBJ2-3 provide the parts outside the CDR3, is DTGVSQNPRHKITKRGQNVTFRCDPISEHNRLYWYRQTLGQGPEFLTYFQNEAQLEKSRLLSDRFSAERPKGSFSTLEIQRTEQGDSAMYLCASSFGQGPILTQYFGPGTRLTVL.

This clonotype was picked up many times. The rearrangement uses TRBV5-6 and TRBJ2-7; TRBD2 matches at 10 bases. V shed 4 bases, J shed 8 bases, and the junction held 12 bases outside the gene matches. Germline CDR1 and CDR2: SGHDT and YYEEEE. The CDR3 length is 15 residues. Written as DNA, the CDR3 is TGTGCCAGCAGCCAAACCGGGACTAGCGAATCCCAGCAGTACTTC. This translates into CASSQTGTSESQQYF. Looking up the rest from reference TRBV5-6 and TRBJ2-7 gives the full variable domain: DAGVTQSPTHLIKTRGQQVTLRCSPKSGHDTVSWYQQALGQGPQFIFQYYEEEERQRGNFPDRFSGHQFPNYSSELNVNALLLGDSALYLCASSQTGTSESQQYFGPGTRLTVT.

CDR3 nucleotide sequence: TGTGCCAGCAGTTTAGCTTCTCAGGGGACCTATGGCTACACCTTC. Translation: CASSLASQGTYGYTF. This rearrangement joins TRBV27 to TRBJ1-2; perhaps TRBD1 as D (6 bases). V lost 2 bases, J lost 4 bases, and 14 bases lay in between. Looked up from germline, CDR1 is MNHEY and CDR2 is SMNVEV (reference sequence). The CDR3 totals 15 residues.

About this clonotype itself: A read error may account for a junction end that differs from germline. The chain has TRBV7-9 and TRBJ2-7; D may correspond to TRBD1 or TRBD2 (5 bases each). Germline V gene lookup returns CDR1 SEHNR and CDR2 FQNEAQ (reference sequence). The CDR3 spans 10 residues. The CDR3 sequence: CASSPTQGEF. Written as DNA, the CDR3 is TGTGCCAGCAGCCCGACCCAAGGGGAGTTC.

The chain recombines TRBV7-9 with TRBJ1-3; 8 bases are a match to TRBD1. Germline V gene sequence: CDR1 SEHNR, CDR2 FQNEAQ (reference sequence). The CDR3 covers 15 residues. V trimming: 5 bases; J trimming: 4 bases; junction bases outside the gene matches: 7. The DNA of the CDR3 is TGTGCCAGCAGCCCACGGACAGGGCAGGGAAACACCATATATTTT. It translates to CASSPRTGQGNTIYF.

This clonotype was picked up a small number of times. This chain links TRBV6-1 with TRBJ1-2; D gene unclear. The CDR3 extends over 15 amino acids. Germline lookup yields CDR1 MNHNS and CDR2 SASEGT. The V end was cut by 1 base, the J end by 5 bases, with 14 bases between. The CDR3 region is CASSEDLGGAYGYTF. Written as DNA, the CDR3 is TGTGCCAGCAGTGAAGACCTAGGAGGCGCATATGGCTACACCTTC.

This clonotype was picked up a small number of times. The CDR3 loop is CASSAHSGLAETQYF. In nucleotides, the CDR3 is TGTGCCAGCAGCGCCCACTCGGGACTAGCCGAGACCCAGTACTTC. This chain connects TRBV9 to TRBJ2-5; 9 positions agree with TRBD2. The CDR3 has 15 residues. V was pared by 3 bases and J by 5 bases, with 8 bases of the junction left unmatched. The V gene's germline CDR1 is SGDLS and CDR2 YYNGEE.

This clonotype came up many times. This rearrangement joins TRBV9 to TRBJ2-3, with D perhaps TRBD2 (7 bases). This CDR3 comprises 16 residues. CDR1 is SGDLS and CDR2 is YYNGEE in the germline V gene. Trimming removed 0 bases from V and 5 bases from J, with 16 bases in between. CDR3 DNA sequence: TGTGCCAGCAGCGTAGTGGAGGGGGGGGCCATAGATACGCAGTATTTT. Amino acid sequence: CASSVVEGGAIDTQYF.

V gene TRBV4-3 combines with J gene TRBJ2-2; 10 bases align to TRBD2. Germline values: CDR1 LGHNA, CDR2 YSLEER. J lost 4 bases, V lost 3 bases, and 2 bases had no gene match. The CDR3 totals 15 residues. The CDR3 reads CASSQGLALTGELFF. For the CDR3, the DNA is TGCGCCAGCAGCCAGGGACTAGCGCTCACCGGGGAGCTGTTTTTT.

This chain uses TRBV12-5 with TRBJ1-1; 7 bases map to TRBD1. J lost 2 bases, V lost 9 bases, and 6 bases had no gene match. The CDR3 has 13 amino acids. Germline-derived CDR1 and CDR2 are LGHNT and FRNRAP. The CDR3 sequence is CASQGQANTEAFF. CDR3 sequence (DNA): TGTGCTAGCCAAGGACAGGCAAACACTGAAGCTTTCTTT.